These T cell receptor beta chains were read from a single sample in a study of identical twins. TCRdb reprocessed the 5' RACE reads via MiXCR and lists one record per CDR3 protein. The table has 400,000 to 550,000 distinct CDR3 sequences, approximately 14% seen once. A further study also used this sample, focusing on yellow fever vaccine responses in identical twins.

Sequencing input: CD4+ T cells sorted from blood. Receptors were obtained from a woman aged 18-29 years in good health. The CDR3 runs from the conserved cysteine through the conserved F or W. Fields, in order: J gene, V gene, D gene, CDR3 protein. A D gene is named only where the DNA matches it firmly.

J: TRBJ2-3
V: TRBV3-1
D: -
CDR3: CASSQDRGRTDTQYF

J: TRBJ2-7
V: TRBV19
D: -
CDR3: CASSISGSNSYEQYF

J: TRBJ2-3
V: TRBV12-3/TRBV12-4
D: TRBD2
CDR3: CASGPGGVSDTQYF

J: TRBJ2-1
V: TRBV20-1
D: TRBD2
CDR3: CSAKNWASGEFYNEQFF

J: TRBJ2-7
V: TRBV7-9
D: -
CDR3: CASSLAFDGSYEQYF

J: TRBJ2-7
V: TRBV5-1
D: -
CDR3: CASDPGTKATGEQYF

J: TRBJ1-2
V: TRBV11-2
D: -
CDR3: CASSLDLRGDGYTF

J: TRBJ2-5
V: TRBV20-1
D: -
CDR3: CSASSPDGSGEETQYF

J: TRBJ2-5
V: TRBV4-1
D: -
CDR3: CASSQGARETQYF

J: TRBJ2-3
V: TRBV20-1
D: TRBD2
CDR3: CSARAVRASGRAGTDTQYF

J: TRBJ1-2
V: TRBV20-1
D: -
CDR3: CSARRALDGYTF

J: TRBJ1-2
V: TRBV18
D: -
CDR3: CASSPGARETGYTF

J: TRBJ2-1
V: TRBV29-1
D: TRBD1
CDR3: CSVLTDRVNEQFF